A single sample gave rise to the 13 T cell receptor beta chains below, sequenced in a study of T cells in Graves' hyperthyroidism and ophthalmopathy. TCR beta CDR3 regions were amplified from RNA transcripts. RT-PCR in the first round (using the HTBI primer set) targeted the TCR CDR3. TCRdb recomputed calls from the multiplex PCR reads with MiXCR, one row per CDR3 protein. The sample holds a few hundred thousand distinct CDR3 sequences, 13% to 15% seen once. Sequencing input: blood. The receptors were sampled from a woman aged 25 to 39 with Graves' ophthalmopathy.

At least ten counts were recorded for this clonotype. The chain recombines TRBV2 with TRBJ2-3; D not certain. Trimming removed 5 bases from V and 1 base from J, with 7 bases in between. CDR3 size: 13 residues. From germline, CDR1 is SNHLY and CDR2 FYNNEI. CDR3 nucleotide sequence: TGTGCCAGCAGTCCTAAGGGCACAGATACGCAGTATTTT. Its protein is CASSPKGTDTQYF.

The chain combines TRBV10-2 with TRBJ2-7; D is possibly TRBD1 (6 bases). Trimming cost V 6 bases and J 0 bases, with 9 bases left between them. The CDR3 totals 13 residues. Germline lookup yields CDR1 WSHSY and CDR2 SAAADI. The CDR3, as DNA: TGCGCCAGCAGCAGGGGAGACTCCTACGAGCAGTACTTC. Its translation is CASSRGDSYEQYF.

A remark on this clonotype: One end of the junction fails to match germline, which may point to a read error. The CDR3 reads CAISVEEGPPNEQFF. CDR3 nucleotide sequence: TGTGCCATCAGCGTAGAGGAGGGTCCCCCCAATGAGCAGTTCTTC. V usage is TRBV9 and J usage is TRBJ2-1, with a weak D call TRBD2 (6 bases). Looked up from germline, CDR1 is SGDLS and CDR2 is YYNGEE. The CDR3 runs 15 residues.

This clonotype has only a few counts. The germline gene is not matched at one end of the junction; a read error may be the cause. The rearrangement links TRBV7-7 to TRBJ2-1; 9 nucleotides line up with TRBD2. The CDR3 runs to 15 residues. Germline V gives CDR1 SSHAT, CDR2 FNYEAQ (reference sequence). The CDR3, as DNA: TGTGCTAGCAGCTTAAGAGCGGGGGGAGGAAATGAGCAGTTCTTC. Residues: CASSLRAGGGNEQFF.

This clonotype has at least ten counts. The chain combines TRBV24-1 with TRBJ1-2, with 7 bases that match TRBD1. In germline, CDR1 is KGHDR, CDR2 SFDVKD. This CDR3 has 14 amino acids. J gave up 4 bases and V 2 bases, and 3 bases lay outside the gene matches. CDR3: CATSDWTGVYGYTF. The DNA for the CDR3 is TGTGCCACCAGTGATTGGACAGGAGTCTATGGCTACACCTTC.

This clonotype was counted many times. The chain uses TRBV20-1 and TRBJ1-5; possibly TRBD1 for D (6 bases). The CDR3 covers 14 residues. Germline CDR1 reads DFQATT; CDR2 reads SNEGSKA (reference sequence). Trimming removed 4 bases from V and 3 bases from J, with 13 bases in between. The CDR3 region is CSATNTGPNQPQHF. As DNA, the CDR3 is TGCAGTGCTACCAATACAGGGCCCAATCAGCCCCAGCATTTT.

This clonotype was counted a few times. This rearrangement joins TRBV10-1 to TRBJ1-1; tentative D call: TRBD1 (6 bases). The CDR3 length is 13 residues. Deletions cut 4 bases from V and 5 bases from J, with 11 bases between. CDR1 WNHNN and CDR2 SYGVQD come from the germline V gene (reference sequence). The DNA for the CDR3 is TGCGCCAGCAGTGCTACAGGGAGGACTGAAGCTTTCTTT. It translates to CASSATGRTEAFF.

This clonotype was counted between two and nine times. V is TRBV7-2 and J is TRBJ2-2; D is possibly TRBD2 (6 bases). Trimming shortened V by 0 bases and J by 4 bases, and 9 bases separated the two germline ends. The CDR3 is 15 amino acids. The germline V gene has CDR1 SGHTA and CDR2 FQGNSA. The CDR3 loop reads CASSLASGGTGELFF. The CDR3 DNA sequence: TGTGCCAGCAGCTTAGCTTCCGGGGGCACCGGGGAGCTGTTTTTT. Full variable domain (remainder filled in from reference TRBV7-2 and TRBJ2-2): GAGVSQSPSNKVTEKGKDVELRCDPISGHTALYWYRQSLGQGLEFLIYFQGNSAPDKSGLPSDRFSAERTGGSVSTLTIQRTQQEDSAVYLCASSLASGGTGELFFGEGSRLTVL.

V and J are TRBV6-4 and TRBJ2-6; unclear D gene. V lost 2 bases, J lost 7 bases, and 15 bases lay in between. CDR1 and CDR2 from the germline V gene are MRHNA and SNTAGT. The CDR3 covers 16 residues. The CDR3 DNA reads as TGTGCCAGCAGTGACGATGAATGGCTCCCCGCCAACGTCCTGACTTTC. The encoded protein is CASSDDEWLPANVLTF.

The table lists this clonotype with many counts. The DNA for the CDR3 is TGTGCCAGCAGCTTAGACGGTCCCCGGGACAGGGCGTCTGGGACTGAAGCTTTCTTT. It specifies CASSLDGPRDRASGTEAFF. The chain combines TRBV11-3 with TRBJ1-1; 9 bases are shared with TRBD1. The CDR3 contains 19 residues. Losses at the gene ends were 0 bases for V and 5 bases for J; bases not matched to a gene: 16. Germline V gene data show CDR1 as SGHNT and CDR2 as YENEEA.

The CDR3 is CASSHRAGTYYTGELFF. CDR3 nucleotide sequence: TGCGCCAGCAGCCACAGAGCCGGGACCTACTACACCGGGGAGCTGTTTTTT. The rearrangement uses TRBV4-1 and TRBJ2-2, with D perhaps assigned TRBD1 or TRBD2 (5 bases each). V gave up 3 bases and J gave up 3 bases, with 17 bases separating them. The CDR3 is 17 residues long. Germline lookup yields CDR1 MGHRA and CDR2 YSYEKL.

This clonotype was picked up many times. The genes are TRBV11-2 and TRBJ1-2; TRBD1 matches at 9 bases. CDR1 and CDR2 (germline): SGHAT, FQNNGV. J was trimmed by 8 bases and V by 4 bases; bases with no gene match: 8. The CDR3 consists of 14 residues. CDR3 protein: CASSSSGTGSGYTF. CDR3 DNA: TGTGCCAGCAGCTCATCCGGGACAGGGTCCGGCTACACCTTC.

The table lists this clonotype with a few counts. The V and J genes are TRBV30 and TRBJ1-2, with D unclear. Germline values: CDR1 GTSNPN, CDR2 SVGIG (reference sequence). This CDR3 has 13 residues. With 8 bases removed from V and 3 bases from J, the gap between germline ends came to 16 bases. CDR3: CASSIDRYYGYTF. For the CDR3, the DNA is TGTGCCAGTAGTATTGACCGATACTATGGCTACACCTTC.